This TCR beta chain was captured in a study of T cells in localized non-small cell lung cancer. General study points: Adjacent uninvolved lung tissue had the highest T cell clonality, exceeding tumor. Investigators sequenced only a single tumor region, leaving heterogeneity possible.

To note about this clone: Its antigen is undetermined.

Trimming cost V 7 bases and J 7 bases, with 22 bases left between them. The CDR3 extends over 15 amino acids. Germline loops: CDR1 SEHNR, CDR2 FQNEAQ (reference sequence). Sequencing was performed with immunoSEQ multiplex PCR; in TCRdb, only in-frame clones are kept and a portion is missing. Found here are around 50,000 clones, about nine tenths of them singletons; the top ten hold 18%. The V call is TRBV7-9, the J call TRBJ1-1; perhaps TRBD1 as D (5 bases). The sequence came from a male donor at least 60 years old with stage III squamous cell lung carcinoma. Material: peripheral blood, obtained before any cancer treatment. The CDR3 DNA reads TGTGCCAGCACTGTTCAGGGTGGTGCCTACCTTGAAGCTTTCTTT. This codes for CASTVQGGAYLEAFF.